The clone carrying this T cell receptor (beta chain) was observed a few times. This sample was taken from a study of blood T cells in healthy people across ages. The V end lost 4 bases, the J end lost 11 bases, and 11 bases lay between the germline ends. This CDR3 spans 11 amino acids. Looked up from germline, CDR1 is MDHEN and CDR2 is SYDVKM. PCR was performed a second time for roughly 7 to 12 cycles using a sample-barcoded 5' primer and a J-beta primer mix. MiXCR, applied by TCRdb to the 5' RACE reads, yields one record per CDR3 protein. The data contain almost 800,000 distinct CDR3 sequences, roughly 60% of them singletons.

This chain joins TRBV28 and TRBJ2-5, with D unclear. The sequence came from a man aged 30-40 years in good health. Sequenced input: blood. The CDR3 nucleotides read TGTGCCAGCAGTTCTTCCCTCGCGCAGTACTTC. This sequence encodes CASSSSLAQYF. The complete variable domain, with remaining parts taken from reference TRBV28 and TRBJ2-5, reads DVKVTQSSRYLVKRTGEKVFLECVQDMDHENMFWYRQDPGLGLRLIYFSYDVKMKEKGDIPEGYSVSREKKERFSLILESASTNQTSMYLCASSSSLAQYFGPGTRLLVL.